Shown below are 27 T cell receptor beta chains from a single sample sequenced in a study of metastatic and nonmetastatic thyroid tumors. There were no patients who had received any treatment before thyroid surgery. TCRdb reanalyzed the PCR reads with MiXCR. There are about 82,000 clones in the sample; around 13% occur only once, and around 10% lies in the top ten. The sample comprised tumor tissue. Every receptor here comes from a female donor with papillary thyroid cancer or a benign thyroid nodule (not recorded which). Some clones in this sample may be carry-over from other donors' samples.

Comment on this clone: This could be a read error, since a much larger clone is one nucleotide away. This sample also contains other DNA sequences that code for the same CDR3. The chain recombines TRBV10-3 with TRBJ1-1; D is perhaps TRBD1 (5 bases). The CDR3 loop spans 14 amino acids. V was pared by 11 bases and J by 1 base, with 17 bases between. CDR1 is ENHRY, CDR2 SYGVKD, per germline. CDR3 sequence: CAVARGIGNTEAFF. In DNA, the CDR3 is TGTGCCGTGGCTAGGGGTATAGGGAACACTGAAGCTTTCTTT.

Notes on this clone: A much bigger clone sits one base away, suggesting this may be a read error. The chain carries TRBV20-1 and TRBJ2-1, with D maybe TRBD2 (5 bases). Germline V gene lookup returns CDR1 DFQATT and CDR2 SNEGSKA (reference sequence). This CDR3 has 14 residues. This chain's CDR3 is CTTDEGVPSREQFF. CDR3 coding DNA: TGCACTACTGACGAGGGAGTGCCCTCTCGTGAGCAGTTCTTC.

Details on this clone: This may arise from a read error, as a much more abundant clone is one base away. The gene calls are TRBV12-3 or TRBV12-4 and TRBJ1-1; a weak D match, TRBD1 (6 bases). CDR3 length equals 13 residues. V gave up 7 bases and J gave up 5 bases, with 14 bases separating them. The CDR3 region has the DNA TGTGCCAGCATTCCCAGGGGAAGAACTGAAGCTTTCTTT. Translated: CASIPRGRTEAFF.

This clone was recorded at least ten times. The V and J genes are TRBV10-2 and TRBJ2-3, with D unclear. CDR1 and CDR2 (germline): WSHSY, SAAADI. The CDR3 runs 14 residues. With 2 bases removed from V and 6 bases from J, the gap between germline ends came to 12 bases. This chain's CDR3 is CASSEMRTGDTQYF. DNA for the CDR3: TGCGCCAGCAGTGAGATGAGGACCGGGGATACGCAGTATTTT.

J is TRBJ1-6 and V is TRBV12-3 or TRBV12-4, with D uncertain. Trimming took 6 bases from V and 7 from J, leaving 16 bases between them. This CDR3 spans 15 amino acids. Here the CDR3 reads CASSLGAGWNSPLHF. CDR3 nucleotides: TGTGCCAGCAGCCTGGGCGCTGGGTGGAATTCACCCCTCCACTTT.

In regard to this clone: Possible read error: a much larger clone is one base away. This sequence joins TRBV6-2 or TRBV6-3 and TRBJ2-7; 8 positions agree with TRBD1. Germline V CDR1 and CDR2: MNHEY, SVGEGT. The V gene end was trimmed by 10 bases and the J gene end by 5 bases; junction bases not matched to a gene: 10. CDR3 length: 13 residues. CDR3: CAMTRTGLHEQYF. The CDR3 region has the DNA TGTGCCATGACGAGGACAGGGCTCCACGAGCAGTACTTC.

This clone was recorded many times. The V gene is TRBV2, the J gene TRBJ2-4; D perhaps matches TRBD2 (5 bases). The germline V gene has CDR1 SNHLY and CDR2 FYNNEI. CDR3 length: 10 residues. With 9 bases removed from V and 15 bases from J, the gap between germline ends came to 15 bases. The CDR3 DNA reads TGTGCCAGTTCCGGGCTAGCCCCGTACTTC. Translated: CASSGLAPYF.

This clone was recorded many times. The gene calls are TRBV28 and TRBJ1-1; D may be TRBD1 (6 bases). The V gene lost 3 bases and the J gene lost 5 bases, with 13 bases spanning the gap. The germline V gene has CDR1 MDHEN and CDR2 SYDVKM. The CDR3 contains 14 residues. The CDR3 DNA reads TGTGCCAGCAGTTTCCGGGGGCGCCGGACTGAAGCTTTCTTT. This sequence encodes CASSFRGRRTEAFF.

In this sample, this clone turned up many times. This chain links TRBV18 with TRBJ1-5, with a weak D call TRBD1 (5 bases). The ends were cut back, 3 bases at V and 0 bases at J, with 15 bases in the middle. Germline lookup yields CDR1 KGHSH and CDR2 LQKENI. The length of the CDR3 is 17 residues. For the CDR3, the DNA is TGTGCCAGCTCACCGGGACCGAATCCTTATAGCAATCAGCCCCAGCATTTT. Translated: CASSPGPNPYSNQPQHF.

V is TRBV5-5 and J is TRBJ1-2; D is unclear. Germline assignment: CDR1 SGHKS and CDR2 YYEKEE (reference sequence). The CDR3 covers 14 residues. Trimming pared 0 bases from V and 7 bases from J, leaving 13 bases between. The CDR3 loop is CASSLGVGPSGYTF. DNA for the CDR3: TGTGCCAGCAGCTTGGGTGTAGGGCCGTCTGGCTACACCTTC.

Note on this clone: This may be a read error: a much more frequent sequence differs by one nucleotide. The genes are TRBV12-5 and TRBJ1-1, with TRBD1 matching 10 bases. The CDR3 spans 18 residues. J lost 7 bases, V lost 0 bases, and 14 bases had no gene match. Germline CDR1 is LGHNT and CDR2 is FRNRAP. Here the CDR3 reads CASGLVFGPGQGNSEAFF. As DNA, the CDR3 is TGTGCTAGTGGTTTGGTATTCGGACCGGGACAGGGGAATAGTGAAGCTTTCTTT.

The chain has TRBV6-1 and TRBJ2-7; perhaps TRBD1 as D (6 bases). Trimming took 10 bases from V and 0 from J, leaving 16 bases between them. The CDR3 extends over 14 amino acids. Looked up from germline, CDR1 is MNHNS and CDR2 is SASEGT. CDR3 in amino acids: CATKQGLSSYEQYV. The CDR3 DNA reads TGTGCCACCAAACAGGGTTTAAGCTCCTACGAGCAGTACGTC.

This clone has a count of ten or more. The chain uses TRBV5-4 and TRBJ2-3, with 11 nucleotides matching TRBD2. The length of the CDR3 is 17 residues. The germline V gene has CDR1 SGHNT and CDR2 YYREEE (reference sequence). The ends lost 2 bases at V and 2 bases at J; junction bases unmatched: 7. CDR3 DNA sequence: TGTGCCAGCAGCTTACGGGGACTAGCGGCCTTCACAGATACGCAGTATTTT. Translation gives CASSLRGLAAFTDTQYF.

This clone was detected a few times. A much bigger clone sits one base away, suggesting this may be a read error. The CDR3 here is CASSSGTGRADTQYF. The CDR3 DNA sequence: TGTGCCAGCAGCTCGGGGACGGGGAGAGCGGATACCCAGTACTTC. V usage is TRBV7-9 and J usage is TRBJ2-5, with D possibly being TRBD1 or TRBD2 (5 bases each). Germline assignment: CDR1 SEHNR and CDR2 FQNEAQ (reference sequence). Trimming shortened V by 4 bases and J by 8 bases, and 20 bases separated the two germline ends. The CDR3 spans 15 residues.

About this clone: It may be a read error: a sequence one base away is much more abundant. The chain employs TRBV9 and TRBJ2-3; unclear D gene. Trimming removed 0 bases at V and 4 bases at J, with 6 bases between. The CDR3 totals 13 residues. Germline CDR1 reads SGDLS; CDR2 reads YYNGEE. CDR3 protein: CASSVAVADTQYF. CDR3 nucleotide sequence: TGTGCCAGCAGCGTAGCGGTGGCAGATACGCAGTATTTT.

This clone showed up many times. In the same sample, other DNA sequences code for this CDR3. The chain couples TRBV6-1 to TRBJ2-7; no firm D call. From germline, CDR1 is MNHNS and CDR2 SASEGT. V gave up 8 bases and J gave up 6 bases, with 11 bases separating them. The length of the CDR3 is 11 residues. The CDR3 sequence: CASSDEVEQYF. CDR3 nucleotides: TGTGCCAGCTCGGACGAGGTCGAGCAGTACTTC.

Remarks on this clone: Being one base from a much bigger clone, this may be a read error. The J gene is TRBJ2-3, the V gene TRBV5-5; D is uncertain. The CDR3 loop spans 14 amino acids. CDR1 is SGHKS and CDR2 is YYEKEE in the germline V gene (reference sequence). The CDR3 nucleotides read TGTGCCAGCAGCTTGTGGAGTCGCACATATACGCAGTATTTT. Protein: CASSLWSRTYTQYF.

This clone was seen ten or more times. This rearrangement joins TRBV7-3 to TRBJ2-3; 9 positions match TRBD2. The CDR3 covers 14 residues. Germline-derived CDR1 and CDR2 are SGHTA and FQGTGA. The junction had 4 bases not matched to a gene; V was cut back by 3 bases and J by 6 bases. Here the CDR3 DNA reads TGTGCCAGCAGCTTCATCGGACTAGCGGATACGCAGTATTTT. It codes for CASSFIGLADTQYF.

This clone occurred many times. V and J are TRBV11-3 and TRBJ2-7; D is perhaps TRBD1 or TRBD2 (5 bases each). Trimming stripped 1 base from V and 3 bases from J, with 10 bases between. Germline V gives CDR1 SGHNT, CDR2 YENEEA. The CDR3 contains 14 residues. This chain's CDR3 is CASSLAGTIYEQYF. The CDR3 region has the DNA TGTGCCAGCAGCTTAGCCGGGACGATCTACGAGCAGTACTTC.

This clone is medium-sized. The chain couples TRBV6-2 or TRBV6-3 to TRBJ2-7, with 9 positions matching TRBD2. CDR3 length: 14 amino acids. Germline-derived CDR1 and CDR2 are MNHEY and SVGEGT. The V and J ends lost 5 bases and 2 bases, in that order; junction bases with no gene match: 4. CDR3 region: CASSRTSAAYEQYF. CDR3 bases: TGTGCCAGCAGTCGGACTAGCGCCGCCTACGAGCAGTACTTC.

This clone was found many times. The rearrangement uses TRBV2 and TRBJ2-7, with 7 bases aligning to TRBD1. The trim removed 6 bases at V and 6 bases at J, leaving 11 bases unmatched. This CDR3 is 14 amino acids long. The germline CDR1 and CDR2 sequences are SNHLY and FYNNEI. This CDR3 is CASRRTGTPGEQYF. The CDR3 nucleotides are TGTGCCAGCAGAAGGACAGGAACCCCGGGCGAGCAGTACTTC.

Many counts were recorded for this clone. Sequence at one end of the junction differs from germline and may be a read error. CDR3 sequence: CASRLGGAGTGELFF. The CDR3 DNA reads as TGCGCCAGCAGATTGGGGGGCGCGGGCACCGGGGAGCTGTTTTTT. This chain connects TRBV5-1 to TRBJ2-2, with D perhaps matching TRBD1 or TRBD2 (6 bases each). The CDR3 length is 15 residues. Germline loops: CDR1 SGHRS, CDR2 YFSETQ.

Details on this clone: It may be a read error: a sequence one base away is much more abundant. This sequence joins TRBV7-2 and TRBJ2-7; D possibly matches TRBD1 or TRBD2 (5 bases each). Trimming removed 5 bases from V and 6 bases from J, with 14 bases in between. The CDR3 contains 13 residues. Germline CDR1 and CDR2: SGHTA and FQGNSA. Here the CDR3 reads CASSPGLGCEQYF. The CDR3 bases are TGTGCCAGCAGCCCGGGGCTCGGCTGCGAGCAGTACTTC.

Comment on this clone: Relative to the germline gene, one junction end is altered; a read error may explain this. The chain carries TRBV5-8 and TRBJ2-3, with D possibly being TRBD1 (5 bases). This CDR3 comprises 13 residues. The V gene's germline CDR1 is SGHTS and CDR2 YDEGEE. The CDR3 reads CASSLQGADTQDF. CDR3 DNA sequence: TGTGCCAGCAGCTTACAAGGGGCAGATACGCAGGATTTT.

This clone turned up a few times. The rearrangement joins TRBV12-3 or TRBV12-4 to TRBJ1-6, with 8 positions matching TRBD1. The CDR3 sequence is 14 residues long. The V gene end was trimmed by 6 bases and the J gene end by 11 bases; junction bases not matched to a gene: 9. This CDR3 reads CASSPGQGIPPLHF. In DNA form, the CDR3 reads TGTGCCAGCAGCCCCGGACAGGGTATTCCACCCCTCCACTTT.

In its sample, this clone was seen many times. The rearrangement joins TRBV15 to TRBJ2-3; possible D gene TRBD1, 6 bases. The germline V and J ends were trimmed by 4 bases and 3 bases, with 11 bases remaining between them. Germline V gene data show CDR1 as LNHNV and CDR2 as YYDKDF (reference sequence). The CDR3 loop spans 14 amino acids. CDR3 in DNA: TGTGCCACCAGCACACCCGGACAGACAGATACGCAGTATTTT. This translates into CATSTPGQTDTQYF.

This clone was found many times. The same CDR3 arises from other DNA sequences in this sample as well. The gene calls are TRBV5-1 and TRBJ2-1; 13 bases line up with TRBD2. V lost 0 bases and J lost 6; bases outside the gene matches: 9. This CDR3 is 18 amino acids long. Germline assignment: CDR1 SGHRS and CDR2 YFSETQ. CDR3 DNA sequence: TGCGCCAGCAGCTTGGCCCGGACTAGCGGGAGAGGCTTCAATGAGCAGTTCTTC. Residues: CASSLARTSGRGFNEQFF. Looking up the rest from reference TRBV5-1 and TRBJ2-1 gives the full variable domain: KAGVTQTPRYLIKTRGQQVTLSCSPISGHRSVSWYQQTPGQGLQFLFEYFSETQRNKGNFPGRFSGRQFSNSRSEMNVSTLELGDSALYLCASSLARTSGRGFNEQFFGPGTRLTVL.